This T cell receptor beta chain is drawn from a study of blood T cells in healthy people across ages. The length of the CDR3 is 12 residues. Germline V gives CDR1 LNHNV, CDR2 YYDKDF (reference sequence). The V gene lost 0 bases and the J gene lost 6 bases, with 2 bases spanning the gap. Sample-barcoded 5' priming and a J-beta primer mix drove a second PCR of roughly 6 to 12 cycles. MiXCR was run by TCRdb on the 5' RACE reads, yielding one entry per CDR3 protein. The repertoire includes approximately 960,000 distinct CDR3 sequences, almost 30% of them detected once, and more than 8.5% sits in the top ten. The same data also went into a second study, on T cells of mothers and their children. Per that study: Unrelated pairs and related pairs have their TCR recombination output shaped similarly by thymic selection.

The sequence was collected from a woman in her thirties or forties in good health. What was sequenced was blood. The chain recombines TRBV15 with TRBJ2-2; D not certain. This chain's CDR3 is CATSRESGELFF. CDR3 DNA sequence: TGTGCCACCAGCAGAGAGTCCGGGGAGCTGTTTTTT.